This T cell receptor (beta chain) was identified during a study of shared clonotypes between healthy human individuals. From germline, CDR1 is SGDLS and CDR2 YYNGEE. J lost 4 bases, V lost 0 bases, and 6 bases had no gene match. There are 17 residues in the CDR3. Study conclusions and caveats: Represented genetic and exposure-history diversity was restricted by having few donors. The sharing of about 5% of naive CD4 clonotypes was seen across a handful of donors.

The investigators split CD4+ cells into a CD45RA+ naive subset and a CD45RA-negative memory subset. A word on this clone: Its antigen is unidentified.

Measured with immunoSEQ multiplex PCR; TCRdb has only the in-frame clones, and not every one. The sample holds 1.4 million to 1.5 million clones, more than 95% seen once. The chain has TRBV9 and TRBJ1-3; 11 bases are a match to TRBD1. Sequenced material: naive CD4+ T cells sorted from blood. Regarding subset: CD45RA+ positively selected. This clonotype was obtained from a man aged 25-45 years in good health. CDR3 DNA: TGTGCCAGCAGCGTAGGGACAGGGGGCATCATCGGAAACACCATATATTTT. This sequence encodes CASSVGTGGIIGNTIYF.